This TCR beta chain was obtained from a study of identifying expanded T cells in peripheral blood. Whole-study findings and limits: Across healthy donors, higher total template counts meant significantly greater roughly two-week count variance.

A remark on this clone: The antigen is undetermined.

CDR1 and CDR2 from the germline V gene are SNHLY and FYNNEI. With 4 bases removed from V and 5 bases from J, the gap between germline ends came to 9 bases. The CDR3 has 13 residues. Repertoires were generated with immunoSEQ multiplex PCR, while TCRdb's copy carries only in-frame clones and drops some. The sample records approximately 90,000 clones, more than 75% being singletons. The specimen sequenced was blood. The TCR comes from a person aged 18-70 years in good health. J is TRBJ2-1 and V is TRBV2; no definite D call. The CDR3 sequence is CASSGLGNNEQFF. The CDR3 DNA follows: TGTGCCAGCAGTGGACTGGGGAACAATGAGCAGTTCTTC. Looking up the rest from reference TRBV2 and TRBJ2-1 gives the full variable domain: EPEVTQTPSHQVTQMGQEVILRCVPISNHLYFYWYRQILGQKVEFLVSFYNNEISEKSEIFDDQFSVERPDGSNFTLKIRSTKLEDSAMYFCASSGLGNNEQFFGPGTRLTVL.